The next 27 T cell receptor beta chains were all read from a single sample in a study of T cells in Graves' hyperthyroidism and ophthalmopathy. The investigators amplified TCR beta CDR3 regions from RNA transcripts. With the HTBI primer set, the TCR CDR3 went through a first round of RT-PCR. TCRdb re-derived calls from the multiplex PCR reads in MiXCR, one entry per CDR3 protein. The table records 300,000 to 450,000 distinct CDR3 sequences, 13% of them present only once. What was sequenced was blood. These receptors were obtained from a young woman with Graves' hyperthyroidism.

This clonotype has ten or more counts. J is TRBJ2-1 and V is TRBV7-2; 10 bases agree with TRBD2. J lost 4 bases, V lost 8 bases, and 11 bases had no gene match. Looked up from germline, CDR1 is SGHTA and CDR2 is FQGNSA. This CDR3 region has 16 residues. CDR3 loop: CASAREGLALYNEQFF. As DNA, the CDR3 is TGTGCCAGCGCACGAGAGGGACTAGCGCTGTACAATGAGCAGTTCTTC.

The chain combines TRBV25-1 with TRBJ1-2; the D gene is possibly TRBD1 (6 bases). This CDR3 contains 16 residues. V lost 4 bases, J lost 4 bases, and 19 bases lay in between. Germline-derived CDR1 and CDR2 are MGHDK and SYGVNS. The CDR3 loop reads CASSGGGGGVLYGYTF. The CDR3 DNA sequence: TGTGCCAGCAGTGGGGGAGGGGGAGGGGTGCTCTATGGCTACACCTTC.

This clonotype was seen ten or more times. V usage is TRBV7-3 and J usage is TRBJ1-1; D uncertain. The CDR3 is 15 residues long. Germline V gives CDR1 SGHTA, CDR2 FQGTGA. V dropped 2 bases and J dropped 0 bases, with 10 bases sitting between them. Written as DNA, the CDR3 is TGTGCCAGCAGCTTAGAGGCACAAGTGAACACTGAAGCTTTCTTT. It translates to CASSLEAQVNTEAFF.

The sample holds many counts of this clonotype. This chain links TRBV4-1 with TRBJ1-6; 8 nucleotides align to TRBD1. After removal of 3 bases from V and 13 bases from J, the junction contained 8 bases not matched to a gene. Per the germline V gene, CDR1 is MGHRA and CDR2 is YSYEKL. The CDR3 runs to 14 residues. CDR3 in amino acids: CASSQGTGRGPLHF. Written as DNA, the CDR3 is TGCGCCAGCAGCCAGGGGACAGGACGAGGGCCCCTCCACTTT.

The chain carries TRBV27 and TRBJ2-7, with 7 bases identical to TRBD2. CDR1 and CDR2 (germline): MNHEY, SMNVEV (reference sequence). V was clipped by 6 bases and J by 3 bases; unmatched bases: 5. This CDR3 is 13 amino acids long. DNA for the CDR3: TGTGCCAGCAGGTGGGGGGGACTCTACGAGCAGTACTTC. Translated: CASRWGGLYEQYF.

This clonotype showed up just a few times. V usage is TRBV20-1 and J usage is TRBJ2-7; D gene ambiguous. Germline assignment: CDR1 DFQATT and CDR2 SNEGSKA (reference sequence). V lost 1 base and J 4 bases, leaving 26 bases between the germline ends. This CDR3 is built from 18 residues. CDR3 protein: CSARGGLESSLSGYEQYF. The DNA of the CDR3 is TGCAGTGCTAGAGGAGGTTTAGAGAGTAGTCTCTCCGGGTACGAGCAGTACTTC.

This clonotype showed up just a few times. The chain carries TRBV20-1 and TRBJ2-2; TRBD2 matches 8 bases. V was clipped by 6 bases and J by 7 bases; unmatched bases: 16. Per the germline V gene, CDR1 is DFQATT and CDR2 is SNEGSKA (reference sequence). This CDR3 spans 16 amino acids. CDR3: CSARDPGGAPGGELFF. The CDR3 region has the DNA TGCAGTGCCCGCGACCCCGGGGGGGCCCCTGGCGGGGAGCTGTTTTTT.

This clonotype was detected ten times or more. The chain is built from TRBV7-2 and TRBJ2-3; 8 bases match TRBD2. The CDR3 is 17 amino acids. Looked up from germline, CDR1 is SGHTA and CDR2 is FQGNSA. V lost 7 bases, J lost 0 bases, and 12 bases stayed unmatched. This CDR3 reads CASKIAGGGASTDTQYF. The CDR3, as DNA: TGTGCCAGCAAGATTGCGGGAGGAGGCGCCAGCACAGATACGCAGTATTTT. Based on the CDR3 plus reference TRBV7-2 and TRBJ2-3, the full variable domain is GAGVSQSPSNKVTEKGKDVELRCDPISGHTALYWYRQSLGQGLEFLIYFQGNSAPDKSGLPSDRFSAERTGGSVSTLTIQRTQQEDSAVYLCASKIAGGGASTDTQYFGPGTRLTVL.

The genes are TRBV28 and TRBJ1-5; unclear D gene. CDR1 MDHEN and CDR2 SYDVKM come from the germline V gene. There are 14 residues in the CDR3. V was cut by 8 bases and J by 1 base, with 12 bases left in between. CDR3 DNA sequence: TGTGCCAGCGGCCCTTCGGGGAGCAATCAGCCCCAGCATTTT. Translation gives CASGPSGSNQPQHF.

This clonotype was observed many times. The chain is built from TRBV5-1 and TRBJ2-7; D gene uncertain. Germline CDR1 SGHRS, CDR2 YFSETQ. This CDR3 has 11 amino acids. V was trimmed by 2 bases and J by 5 bases, leaving 5 bases between them. The DNA of the CDR3 is TGCGCCAGCAGCTTTCATGACGAGCAGTACTTC. Its protein product is CASSFHDEQYF.

The V gene is TRBV9, the J gene TRBJ1-2; 7 bases map to TRBD1. J was trimmed by 0 bases and V by 3 bases; bases with no gene match: 11. The CDR3 is 17 residues long. Germline V gene lookup returns CDR1 SGDLS and CDR2 YYNGEE. CDR3: CASSASGTAISNYGYTF. In DNA form, the CDR3 reads TGTGCCAGCAGCGCCTCCGGGACAGCGATATCTAACTATGGCTACACCTTC.

The table lists this clonotype with many counts. This chain uses TRBV6-1 with TRBJ1-4; D is unclear. Trimming cost V 4 bases and J 6 bases, with 3 bases left between them. Germline CDR1 and CDR2: MNHNS and SASEGT. This CDR3 is 11 amino acids long. CDR3 sequence reads: CASSGDEKLFF. The CDR3 nucleotides read TGTGCCAGCAGTGGGGATGAAAAACTGTTTTTT.

Many counts were recorded for this clonotype. The gene calls are TRBV20-1 and TRBJ1-1; D remains unclear. This CDR3 contains 11 residues. V dropped 6 bases and J dropped 6 bases, with 11 bases sitting between them. Germline V gene sequence: CDR1 DFQATT, CDR2 SNEGSKA (reference sequence). The chain's CDR3 is CSALKIAEAFF. CDR3 DNA sequence: TGCAGTGCCCTTAAAATAGCTGAAGCTTTCTTT.

This clonotype was recorded at least ten times. V is TRBV28 and J is TRBJ1-6, with D possibly TRBD1 on 5 matching bases. This CDR3 spans 12 amino acids. CDR1 MDHEN and CDR2 SYDVKM come from the germline V gene. Trimming stripped 7 bases from V and 10 bases from J, with 11 bases between. This CDR3 reads CASISGGSPLHF. CDR3 nucleotides: TGTGCCAGCATCTCGGGGGGGTCACCCCTCCACTTT.

V is TRBV9 and J is TRBJ1-1; D is unclear. The germline gives CDR1 SGDLS, CDR2 YYNGEE. The CDR3 runs 14 residues. Trimming cost V 6 bases and J 0 bases, with 12 bases left between them. CDR3 residues: CASKKGIMNTEAFF. As DNA, the CDR3 is TGTGCCAGCAAAAAAGGGATCATGAACACTGAAGCTTTCTTT.

The chain uses TRBV20-1 and TRBJ2-1, with 10 bases matching TRBD2. Germline CDR1 DFQATT, CDR2 SNEGSKA (reference sequence). J gave up 6 bases and V 2 bases, and 7 bases lay outside the gene matches. CDR3 length: 15 residues. CDR3 nucleotides: TGCAGTGCTAGATCCGGGACTAGCGAGGTCAATGAGCAGTTCTTC. As protein: CSARSGTSEVNEQFF.

The chain carries TRBV28 and TRBJ2-5; D remains ambiguous. V was shortened by 5 bases and J by 1 base, with 8 bases between the two germline ends. This CDR3 region has 13 residues. Germline loops: CDR1 MDHEN, CDR2 SYDVKM. CDR3 region: CASSDRIQETQYF. For the CDR3, the DNA is TGTGCCAGCAGTGATCGGATCCAAGAGACCCAGTACTTC.

Only a few counts were recorded for this clonotype. This sequence joins TRBV9 and TRBJ1-2, with TRBD1 matching 8 bases. Trimming cost V 0 bases and J 4 bases; bases outside gene matches: 8. This CDR3 has 16 amino acids. CDR1 SGDLS and CDR2 YYNGEE come from the germline V gene. In DNA, the CDR3 is TGTGCCAGCAGCGTAGCTACGGACAGGGAGGCCTATGGCTACACCTTC. Translated: CASSVATDREAYGYTF. The full variable domain, its missing parts supplied by reference TRBV9 and TRBJ1-2, is DSGVTQTPKHLITATGQRVTLRCSPRSGDLSVYWYQQSLDQGLQFLIQYYNGEERAKGNILERFSAQQFPDLHSELNLSSLELGDSALYFCASSVATDREAYGYTFGSGTRLTVV.

As concerns this clonotype: The missing conserved phenylalanine or tryptophan at the end of this CDR3 makes a read error likely. The chain carries TRBV20-1 and TRBJ1-1; D is possibly TRBD1 (5 bases). CDR3 length equals 15 residues. Germline CDR1 reads DFQATT; CDR2 reads SNEGSKA (reference sequence). V lost 6 bases, J lost 0 bases, and 17 bases lay in between. CDR3 nucleotide sequence: TGCAGTGCCGGGCGTGAGGGGACCATGAACACTGAAGCTTTCTCT. Amino acids: CSAGREGTMNTEAFS.

This clonotype was observed many times. The rearrangement links TRBV28 to TRBJ2-1, with D perhaps matching TRBD1 (5 bases). This CDR3 has 15 residues. Germline V gene sequence: CDR1 MDHEN, CDR2 SYDVKM. Deletions cut 1 base from V and 2 bases from J, with 9 bases between. This CDR3 reads CASSLFQGTYNEQFF. In DNA, the CDR3 is TGTGCCAGCAGTTTATTTCAGGGAACCTACAATGAGCAGTTCTTC.

J is TRBJ2-5 and V is TRBV27; 9 positions agree with TRBD2. The length of the CDR3 is 15 residues. Unmatched junction bases numbered 11, after V lost 1 base and J lost 11 bases. The germline V gene encodes CDR1 MNHEY and CDR2 SMNVEV (reference sequence). CDR3 nucleotide sequence: TGTGCCAGCAGTTTATGGGGCGGGGGGGCAAACCTTCAGTACTTC. This encodes CASSLWGGGANLQYF.

This clonotype was seen only a few times. The chain recombines TRBV6-1 with TRBJ1-2; the D is unclear. CDR3 length: 14 residues. V shed 5 bases and J shed 4 bases, with 14 bases lying between them. Germline lookup yields CDR1 MNHNS and CDR2 SASEGT. CDR3 sequence reads: CASSRAPDVYGYTF. The CDR3 coding sequence is TGTGCCAGCAGTAGGGCTCCCGACGTCTATGGCTACACCTTC.

This clonotype was recorded at least ten times. The J gene is TRBJ2-5, the V gene TRBV4-1, with a weak D call TRBD1 (5 bases). Per germline, CDR1 MGHRA and CDR2 YSYEKL. V was shortened by 2 bases and J by 7 bases, with 11 bases between the two germline ends. The CDR3 loop spans 13 amino acids. DNA for the CDR3: TGCGCCAGCAGCCAACCTCAGGGAAGGACCCAGTACTTC. This encodes CASSQPQGRTQYF.

The chain carries TRBV12-3 or TRBV12-4 and TRBJ2-1; the match to TRBD1 covers 7 bases. The CDR3 sequence is 12 residues long. V gave up 0 bases and J gave up 15 bases; unmatched junction bases: 5. CDR3 in amino acids: CASSLAGTAGFF. In DNA, the CDR3 is TGTGCCAGCAGTTTAGCCGGGACAGCAGGGTTCTTC.

The chain uses TRBV9 and TRBJ1-1; 8 bases map to TRBD1. CDR1 is SGDLS and CDR2 is YYNGEE in the germline V gene. The junction had 13 bases not matched to a gene; V was cut back by 4 bases and J by 11 bases. CDR3 length: 14 amino acids. This CDR3 reads CASSPGTGIRLAFF. In DNA form, the CDR3 reads TGTGCCAGCAGCCCGGGGACAGGCATTCGCTTGGCTTTCTTT.

This clonotype came up many times. The V and J genes are TRBV3-1 and TRBJ2-1; a weak D match, TRBD2 (6 bases). The CDR3 is 16 amino acids. V shed 4 bases and J shed 4 bases, with 17 bases lying between them. Germline CDR1 LGHDT, CDR2 YNNKEL (reference sequence). CDR3 amino acids: CASSPSTRGSYNEQFF. CDR3 in DNA: TGTGCCAGCAGCCCCTCCACCCGGGGGTCGTACAATGAGCAGTTCTTC.

This clonotype has ten or more counts. The V gene is TRBV6-1, the J gene TRBJ1-5; TRBD1 might be the D (5 bases). The germline V gene has CDR1 MNHNS and CDR2 SASEGT. V lost 5 bases to trimming and J lost 4 bases, with 18 bases between them. The CDR3 loop spans 16 amino acids. The CDR3 bases are TGTGCCAGCAGTCCCTTAATCAGTCCAGGGAATCAGCCCCAGCATTTT. Amino acid sequence: CASSPLISPGNQPQHF.